The 21 T cell receptor beta chains in this list originate from one sample, sequenced in a study of identical twins. TCRdb processed the 5' RACE reads anew with MiXCR; each CDR3 protein has one entry. The sample includes approximately 890,000 distinct CDR3 sequences, 10% to 15% of them seen just once. This sample was also put to use in a study of yellow fever vaccine responses in identical twins.

The specimen was PBMCs. These receptors all stem from a young woman in good health.

V and J are TRBV7-7 and TRBJ2-5; the D gene is possibly TRBD1 (5 bases). The V and J ends lost 0 bases and 0 bases respectively, with 8 bases between them. CDR1 is SSHAT, CDR2 FNYEAQ, per germline (reference sequence). This CDR3 region has 15 residues. CDR3 in DNA: TGTGCCAGCAGCTTAGCCTGGGGCAACCAAGAGACCCAGTACTTC. This encodes CASSLAWGNQETQYF.

The chain joins TRBV20-1 to TRBJ2-1, with 12 bases identical to TRBD2. Losses at the gene ends were 4 bases for V and 8 bases for J; bases not matched to a gene: 15. Germline V gene data show CDR1 as DFQATT and CDR2 as SNEGSKA (reference sequence). The CDR3 runs 17 residues. This chain's CDR3 is CSATASRRLAGDDEQFF. CDR3 sequence (DNA): TGCAGTGCTACCGCCAGCAGAAGACTAGCGGGAGACGATGAGCAGTTCTTC.

This clonotype has a count of ten or more. The chain carries TRBV12-3 or TRBV12-4 and TRBJ1-2; D is unresolved. V dropped 4 bases and J dropped 2 bases, with 5 bases sitting between them. This CDR3 comprises 12 residues. CDR3 DNA: TGTGCCAGCAGTTCAGTAAACTATGGCTACACCTTC. It codes for CASSSVNYGYTF.

This clonotype was seen more than once but under ten times. The rearrangement links TRBV20-1 to TRBJ2-3; 7 bases map to TRBD2. Per the germline V gene, CDR1 is DFQATT and CDR2 is SNEGSKA (reference sequence). The V gene end was trimmed by 1 base and the J gene end by 1 base; junction bases not matched to a gene: 8. This CDR3 contains 16 residues. CDR3 DNA sequence: TGCAGTGCTAGAGGGTGGGCGGGAGAAGGCACAGATACGCAGTATTTT. This gives the protein CSARGWAGEGTDTQYF.

This clonotype was counted a few times. The rearrangement joins TRBV12-3 or TRBV12-4 to TRBJ2-6; D possibly uses TRBD1 or TRBD2 (6 bases each). V was shortened by 5 bases and J by 1 base, with 12 bases between the two germline ends. CDR3 size: 16 residues. CDR3 protein: CASSLQGGSGANVLTF. The CDR3 DNA sequence: TGTGCCAGCAGTCTACAGGGAGGATCTGGGGCCAACGTCCTGACTTTC.

This clonotype showed up just a few times. The gene calls are TRBV20-1 and TRBJ1-2, with no clear D. The CDR3 runs to 13 residues. Germline CDR1 and CDR2: DFQATT and SNEGSKA (reference sequence). V lost 6 bases and J lost 4, with 15 bases in between. The DNA for the CDR3 is TGCAGTGCCTCCACGAGGGCTCCCTATGGCTACACCTTC. The encoded protein is CSASTRAPYGYTF.

This clonotype came up a few times. The gene calls are TRBV5-5 and TRBJ2-1, with D unresolved. This CDR3 comprises 15 residues. From germline, CDR1 is SGHKS and CDR2 YYEKEE (reference sequence). V was pared by 4 bases and J by 6 bases, with 17 bases between. The CDR3 loop reads CASSPEGRLSNEQFF. The CDR3 bases are TGTGCCAGCAGCCCGGAAGGGCGCTTGTCCAATGAGCAGTTCTTC.

The chain couples TRBV5-6 to TRBJ2-1, with 7 bases that match TRBD2. Losses at the gene ends were 5 bases for V and 3 bases for J; bases not matched to a gene: 14. CDR1 is SGHDT and CDR2 is YYEEEE in the germline V gene. CDR3 size: 17 residues. The CDR3: CASSRPKTSHSYNEQFF. The CDR3 nucleotides are TGTGCCAGCAGTCGGCCCAAGACTAGCCATAGCTACAATGAGCAGTTCTTC.

This clonotype was detected ten times or more. The rearrangement joins TRBV24-1 to TRBJ1-1; 9 bases fit TRBD1. Germline values: CDR1 KGHDR, CDR2 SFDVKD. V shed 3 bases, J shed 6 bases, and the junction held 7 bases outside the gene matches. The CDR3 extends over 15 amino acids. CDR3 protein: CATSDNTGGMAEAFF. The CDR3 DNA is TGTGCCACCAGTGATAATACAGGGGGCATGGCTGAAGCTTTCTTT.

The chain recombines TRBV2 with TRBJ2-2, with 7 bases aligning to TRBD2. Per the germline V gene, CDR1 is SNHLY and CDR2 is FYNNEI. CDR3 length: 15 amino acids. The V and J ends lost 6 bases and 6 bases, in that order; junction bases with no gene match: 10. The CDR3 DNA reads as TGTGCCAGCAGGCGCGGGAGTGGGCGGGCCGGGGAGCTGTTTTTT. It translates to CASRRGSGRAGELFF. Together with reference TRBV2 and TRBJ2-2, the CDR3 gives the full variable domain: EPEVTQTPSHQVTQMGQEVILRCVPISNHLYFYWYRQILGQKVEFLVSFYNNEISEKSEIFDDQFSVERPDGSNFTLKIRSTKLEDSAMYFCASRRGSGRAGELFFGEGSRLTVL.

This chain joins TRBV28 and TRBJ2-7; the match to TRBD1 covers 9 bases. The CDR3 runs 12 residues. From germline, CDR1 is MDHEN and CDR2 SYDVKM. V was pared by 6 bases and J by 6 bases, with 3 bases of the junction left unmatched. The CDR3 sequence: CASSLDRGEQYV. CDR3 nucleotides: TGTGCCAGCAGCCTGGACAGGGGCGAGCAGTACGTC.

In this sample, this clonotype turned up a few times. The V gene is TRBV5-1, the J gene TRBJ2-4; no clear D gene. Trimming pared 0 bases from V and 8 bases from J, leaving 15 bases between. Germline assignment: CDR1 SGHRS and CDR2 YFSETQ. The CDR3 is 15 amino acids. CDR3 sequence (DNA): TGCGCCAGCAGCTTGGATAGGGCCTCAGGACACATTCAGTACTTC. Protein: CASSLDRASGHIQYF.

This clonotype was seen a few times. The V and J genes are TRBV5-1 and TRBJ1-1; no clear D. Per germline, CDR1 SGHRS and CDR2 YFSETQ. The CDR3 covers 13 residues. Deletions cut 4 bases from V and 8 bases from J, with 15 bases between. The CDR3 coding sequence is TGCGCCAGCAGCCTCGGATCTAACTGGGAAGCTTTCTTT. This encodes CASSLGSNWEAFF.

The J gene is TRBJ2-4, the V gene TRBV20-1, with D perhaps given as TRBD1 or TRBD2 (5 bases each). CDR3 length: 16 residues. Germline V gene lookup returns CDR1 DFQATT and CDR2 SNEGSKA (reference sequence). Deletions cut 1 base from V and 5 bases from J, with 18 bases between. The CDR3 DNA sequence: TGCAGTGCTAGAGTACTCAGGGAGTTTGCCCAAAACATTCAGTACTTC. This encodes CSARVLREFAQNIQYF.

The J gene is TRBJ1-3, the V gene TRBV12-3 or TRBV12-4; D is uncertain. V was trimmed by 4 bases and J by 7 bases, leaving 11 bases between them. The CDR3 contains 13 residues. The CDR3 coding sequence is TGTGCCAGCAGTTCCCGGACTGTTAACACCATATATTTT. Protein: CASSSRTVNTIYF.

V gene TRBV9 combines with J gene TRBJ1-4; 8 positions match TRBD1. The ends lost 4 bases at V and 6 bases at J; junction bases unmatched: 5. CDR1 and CDR2 (germline): SGDLS, YYNGEE. The CDR3 is 14 residues long. The CDR3 protein is CASSNRGGDEKLFF. In DNA form, the CDR3 reads TGTGCCAGCAGCAACAGGGGGGGAGATGAAAAACTGTTTTTT.

This clonotype turned up a few times. The rearrangement links TRBV28 to TRBJ2-7; TRBD1 aligns across 8 bases. Per germline, CDR1 MDHEN and CDR2 SYDVKM. This CDR3 is built from 14 residues. V was clipped by 7 bases and J by 2 bases; unmatched bases: 7. The CDR3 bases are TGTGCCAGCACCCTGACAGGGGCGGCCTACGAGCAGTACTTC. Protein: CASTLTGAAYEQYF.

This clonotype has a handful of counts. V and J are TRBV10-3 and TRBJ1-1, with 10 bases aligning to TRBD1. The CDR3 has 15 residues. Germline trimming cut 3 bases from V and 11 bases from J; bases unmatched to any gene: 12. The germline V gene has CDR1 ENHRY and CDR2 SYGVKD. This CDR3 is CAISDGGQGSLGAFF. The CDR3, as DNA: TGTGCCATCAGTGATGGGGGACAGGGGAGTCTTGGGGCTTTCTTT.

This clonotype showed up just a few times. The V gene is TRBV4-1, the J gene TRBJ1-3; possible D gene TRBD1, 5 bases. The CDR3 has 19 residues. Deletions cut 1 base from V and 0 bases from J, with 19 bases between. CDR1 MGHRA and CDR2 YSYEKL come from the germline V gene. CDR3 amino acids: CASSQGTHRTPNSGNTIYF. Here the CDR3 DNA reads TGCGCCAGCAGCCAAGGTACTCACCGGACACCAAACTCTGGAAACACCATATATTTT.

This chain joins TRBV6-1 and TRBJ2-3, with 9 positions matching TRBD1. The CDR3 sequence is 15 residues long. V dropped 5 bases and J dropped 4; count of bases not matched to a gene: 7. The germline gives CDR1 MNHNS, CDR2 SASEGT. The CDR3 sequence is CASSRTGEVPDTQYF. The CDR3 nucleotides read TGTGCCAGCAGTAGGACAGGGGAGGTCCCAGATACGCAGTATTTT.

This clonotype was seen only a few times. The chain carries TRBV28 and TRBJ1-1; D is undetermined. The CDR3 has 13 residues. V was pared by 6 bases and J by 8 bases, with 16 bases between. Germline values: CDR1 MDHEN, CDR2 SYDVKM. Here the CDR3 DNA reads TGTGCCAGCAGCTGGGAGTTTGGTGGGGAAGCTTTCTTT. It codes for CASSWEFGGEAFF.